This record covers a single TCR beta chain. The antigen is unknown. At one of its ends the junction is not consistent with the germline gene, which may arise from a read error. This sample stems from a study of T cell responses to AZD1222 COVID-19 vaccine. Study-wide results and limits: CD4 TCRs associated with vaccination spanned spike, dominating at 160-218 and 743-854. Baseline antibody screening turned up just 6 or 7 seropositive AZD1222 recipients. Once two AZD1222 doses were given, Spike-specific TCR breadth and depth went up. Donors were chiefly white British, with a greater number of females, and clonal diversity was perhaps underestimated.

Measured with immunoSEQ multiplex PCR; TCRdb has only the in-frame clones, and not every one. The table lists some 180,000 clones, about 93% of them singletons. Germline V gene sequence: CDR1 MNHEY, CDR2 SVGAGI. The CDR3 spans 12 residues. The chain has TRBV6-5 and TRBJ2-7; D gene ambiguous. The sequencing here drew on peripheral blood, taken 28 days after the second AZD1222 dose. The sequence was obtained from an adult who received the AZD1222 COVID-19 vaccine. CDR3 region: CASRPPVGLQHF. The DNA for the CDR3 is TGTGCCAGCAGACCCCCTGTAGGGCTTCAGCACTTC.